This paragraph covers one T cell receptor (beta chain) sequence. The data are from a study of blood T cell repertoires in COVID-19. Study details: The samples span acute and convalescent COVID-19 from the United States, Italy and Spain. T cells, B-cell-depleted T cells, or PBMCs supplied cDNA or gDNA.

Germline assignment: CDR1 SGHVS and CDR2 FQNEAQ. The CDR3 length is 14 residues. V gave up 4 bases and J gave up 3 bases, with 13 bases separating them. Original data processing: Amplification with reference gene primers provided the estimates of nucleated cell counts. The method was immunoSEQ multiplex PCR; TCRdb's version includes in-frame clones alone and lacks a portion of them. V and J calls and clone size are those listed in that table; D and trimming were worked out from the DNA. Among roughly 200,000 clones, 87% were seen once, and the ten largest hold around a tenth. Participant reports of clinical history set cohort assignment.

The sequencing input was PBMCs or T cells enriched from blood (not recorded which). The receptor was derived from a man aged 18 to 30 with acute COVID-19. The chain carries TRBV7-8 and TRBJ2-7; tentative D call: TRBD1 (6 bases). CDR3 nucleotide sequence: TGTGCCAGCAGCTACCGGGACAACGACTACGAGCAGTACTTC. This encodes CASSYRDNDYEQYF. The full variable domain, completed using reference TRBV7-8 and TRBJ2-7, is GAGVSQSPRYKVAKRGQDVALRCDPISGHVSLFWYQQALGQGPEFLTYFQNEAQLDKSGLPSDRFFAERPEGSVSTLKIQRTQQEDSAVYLCASSYRDNDYEQYFGPGTRLTVT.